These T cell receptor beta chains were read from a single sample in a study of T cell responses to AZD1222 COVID-19 vaccine. The data were produced by immunoSEQ multiplex PCR, yet TCRdb's version contains in-frame clones alone and is incomplete. The table has more than 130,000 clones, over 75% seen once. The sequencing here drew on peripheral blood, taken on day 0 of AZD1222 vaccination. All receptors derive from an adult in good health. CDR3s include the opening cysteine and the closing phenylalanine or tryptophan. Each record gives: D gene, J gene, clone size, V gene, CDR3 protein, CDR3 DNA. D genes are given only for firm matches. Some rows have no size entry. The others give once, few or many, or a class for an expanded clone.

. | TRBJ2-3 | . | TRBV27 | CASTHRFSDTQYF | TGTGCCAGCACCCACCGATTTTCAGATACGCAGTATTTT
TRBD1 | TRBJ1-2 | . | TRBV7-2 | CASSRDRVIDNYGYTF | TGTGCCAGCAGCCGGGACAGGGTAATAGATAACTATGGCTACACCTTC
. | TRBJ2-5 | . | TRBV5-1 | CASSISGMGGGETQYF | TGCGCCAGCAGCATCTCCGGGATGGGAGGAGGAGAGACCCAGTACTTC
. | TRBJ2-5 | . | TRBV20-1 | CSAPVGETQYF | TGCAGTGCCCCCGTCGGGGAGACCCAGTACTTC
TRBD2 | TRBJ2-7 | . | TRBV12-5 | CASGPGSGGFSYEQYF | TGTGCTAGTGGTCCGGGTAGCGGGGGCTTCTCCTACGAGCAGTACTTC
TRBD1 | TRBJ1-2 | . | TRBV11-2 | CASSPRTGTTDGYTF | TGTGCCAGCAGCCCCCGGACAGGGACGACTGATGGCTACACCTTC
. | TRBJ1-2 | . | TRBV5-3 | CARSLGQRNYGYTF | TGTGCCAGAAGCTTGGGGCAGCGAAACTATGGCTACACCTTC
. | TRBJ1-1 | . | TRBV30 | CAWSRGFLEAFF | TGTGCCTGGAGTCGTGGTTTCCTGGAAGCTTTCTTT
. | TRBJ1-1 | . | TRBV29-1 | CSVETSMNTEAFF | TGCAGCGTTGAAACATCCATGAACACTGAAGCTTTCTTT
. | TRBJ1-6 | . | TRBV5-1 | CASSRELYDSPLHF | TGCGCCAGCAGCCGTGAACTTTATGATTCACCCCTCCACTTT
. | TRBJ2-1 | . | TRBV11-2 | CASSLIHGYNEQFF | TGTGCCAGCAGCTTAATCCACGGGTACAATGAGCAGTTCTTC
TRBD2 | TRBJ2-1 | few | TRBV27 | CASVDTGGPTNEQFF | TGTGCCAGCGTGGACACGGGGGGGCCGACAAATGAGCAGTTCTTC
TRBD2 | TRBJ2-1 | . | TRBV30 | CAWTGGLASYNEQFF | TGTGCCTGGACAGGGGGACTAGCGTCCTACAATGAGCAGTTCTTC
. | TRBJ1-6 | . | TRBV10-3 | CAIGGPSEVGSPLHF | TGTGCCATCGGGGGACCAAGTGAAGTCGGTTCACCCCTCCACTTT
TRBD1 | TRBJ1-2 | . | TRBV30 | CAWSGTGPLYSGYTF | TGTGCCTGGAGTGGGACAGGGCCCCTCTACTCTGGCTACACCTTC
. | TRBJ2-3 | . | TRBV18 | CASSRDHGEGGDTQYF | TGTGCCAGCTCACGAGACCACGGGGAAGGGGGAGATACGCAGTATTTT
. | TRBJ1-5 | . | TRBV30 | CAWADGVNQPQHF | TGTGCCTGGGCCGACGGCGTCAATCAGCCCCAGCATTTT
TRBD1 | TRBJ2-7 | . | TRBV19 | CASSIEGQAFYEQYF | TGTGCCAGTAGTATAGAGGGACAGGCCTTCTACGAGCAGTACTTC
. | TRBJ1-1 | . | TRBV12-3/TRBV12-4 | CASRRFSEAFF | TGTGCCAGCCGCCGGTTCTCTGAAGCTTTCTTT
. | TRBJ1-2 | . | TRBV28 | CASSPLRGAGGYTF | TGTGCCAGCAGTCCCCTGCGGGGCGCGGGTGGCTACACCTTC
. | TRBJ2-1 | . | TRBV7-9 | CASSLAGSRSYNEQFF | TGTGCCAGCAGCTTAGCGGGTAGCCGCTCCTACAATGAGCAGTTCTTC
. | TRBJ1-2 | . | TRBV28 | CASSPGVKQKDYGYTF | TGTGCCAGCAGCCCTGGGGTAAAGCAAAAGGACTATGGCTACACCTTC
. | TRBJ1-1 | . | TRBV2 | CASSEALPTGSTEAFF | TGTGCCAGCAGTGAAGCGCTTCCAACAGGGAGCACTGAAGCTTTCTTT
. | TRBJ2-1 | . | TRBV5-1 | CASSSSRGAGVSYNEQFF | TGCGCCAGCAGCTCATCTCGCGGGGCCGGGGTCTCCTACAATGAGCAGTTCTTC
. | TRBJ2-1 | . | TRBV24-1 | CATSDFSGRDEQFF | TGTGCCACCAGTGATTTTAGCGGTCGAGATGAGCAGTTCTTC
. | TRBJ2-3 | . | TRBV7-2 | CASSFQQLRQGTPQYF | TGTGCCAGCAGCTTCCAACAACTCAGGCAGGGGACTCCGCAGTATTTT
. | TRBJ1-1 | . | TRBV9 | CASSVATRGTEAFF | TGTGCCAGCAGCGTAGCTACGAGGGGCACTGAAGCTTTCTTT
. | TRBJ1-4 | . | TRBV15 | CATSPLGPQGEKLFF | TGTGCCACCTCGCCGCTAGGCCCCCAGGGGGAAAAACTGTTTTTT
TRBD2 | TRBJ2-1 | . | TRBV5-6 | CASSLAPTSGAFEQFF | TGTGCCAGCAGCTTGGCCCCGACTAGCGGGGCTTTTGAGCAGTTCTTC
TRBD2 | TRBJ2-1 | . | TRBV5-1 | CASSLALLAGALVYNEQFF | TGCGCCAGCAGCTTGGCCTTACTAGCGGGGGCCCTCGTATACAATGAGCAGTTCTTC
. | TRBJ1-4 | . | TRBV7-9 | CASSFFGQGGEKLFF | TGTGCCAGCAGCTTTTTCGGCCAGGGTGGTGAAAAACTGTTTTTT
. | TRBJ1-2 | . | TRBV7-3 | CASSLIIIELVRHGYTF | TGTGCCAGCAGCTTAATAATTATCGAGCTCGTTAGGCATGGCTACACCTTC
TRBD2 | TRBJ2-5 | . | TRBV7-3 | CASSLGGLAMETQYF | TGTGCCAGCAGCTTAGGGGGACTAGCAATGGAGACCCAGTACTTC
TRBD2 | TRBJ2-5 | . | TRBV11-3 | CASSRGQVGTSGQETQYF | TGTGCCAGCAGCCGAGGACAGGTCGGGACTAGCGGACAAGAGACCCAGTACTTC
. | TRBJ2-5 | . | TRBV7-2 | CASSLNKMETQYF | TGTGCCAGCAGCTTAAATAAGATGGAGACCCAGTACTTC
. | TRBJ1-4 | . | TRBV4-1 | CASSQERGSGGNEKLFF | TGCGCCAGCAGCCAAGAGAGGGGGTCCGGGGGTAATGAAAAACTGTTTTTT
. | TRBJ1-1 | . | TRBV6-5 | CASSYSRGGTEAFF | TGTGCCAGCAGTTACTCTAGGGGTGGAACTGAAGCTTTCTTT
. | TRBJ1-5 | . | TRBV7-8 | CASSFRGETVSNQPQHF | TGTGCCAGCAGCTTTAGGGGGGAAACGGTTAGCAATCAGCCCCAGCATTTT
. | TRBJ2-7 | . | TRBV7-2 | CASSLNGQADYEQYF | TGTGCCAGCAGCTTAAACGGCCAGGCCGACTACGAGCAGTACTTC
TRBD1 | TRBJ1-2 | . | TRBV6-5 | CASRQPGQGLEGYTF | TGTGCCAGCAGACAACCGGGACAGGGGCTGGAGGGCTACACCTTC
TRBD1 | TRBJ1-2 | . | TRBV3-1/TRBV3-2 | CASSQDWRDRAPGYTF | TGTGCCAGCAGCCAAGATTGGAGGGACAGGGCTCCTGGCTACACCTTC
TRBD2 | TRBJ2-3 | . | TRBV18 | CASSPTSGLRSSTDTQYF | TGTGCCAGCTCACCGACTAGCGGACTAAGATCTAGCACAGATACGCAGTATTTT
. | TRBJ2-5 | once | TRBV15 | CATSRDPGETQYF | TGTGCCACCAGCAGAGACCCGGGAGAGACCCAGTACTTC
. | TRBJ1-2 | few | TRBV9 | CASSAYPGTEDTF | TGTGCCAGCAGCGCCTATCCGGGGACCGAGGACACCTTC
TRBD1 | TRBJ2-5 | once | TRBV25-1 | CASSDTTGSGETQYF | TGTGCCAGCAGTGACACGACAGGGTCTGGGGAGACCCAGTACTTC
. | TRBJ1-5 | . | TRBV18 | CASSQQGRGQPQHF | TGTGCCAGCTCACAACAGGGAAGAGGTCAGCCCCAGCATTTT
TRBD1 | TRBJ2-7 | . | TRBV10-1 | CASSVRDRDAYEQYF | TGCGCCAGCAGTGTGAGGGACAGGGACGCCTACGAGCAGTACTTC
. | TRBJ1-2 | . | TRBV6-5 | CASSLDRTNYGYTF | TGTGCCAGCAGTTTAGACAGAACTAACTATGGCTACACCTTC
. | TRBJ1-2 | few | TRBV18 | CASSPDRSTNYGYTF | TGTGCCAGCTCACCCGACAGGAGCACTAACTATGGCTACACCTTC
. | TRBJ1-5 | few | TRBV3-1/TRBV3-2 | CASSWAGHQPQHF | TGTGCCAGCAGCTGGGCAGGTCATCAGCCCCAGCATTTT
TRBD2 | TRBJ2-1 | once | TRBV18 | CASSPRGGTSDEQFF | TGTGCCAGCTCACCAAGGGGAGGGACCTCCGATGAGCAGTTCTTC
TRBD1 | TRBJ1-5 | . | TRBV18 | CASSPRDSANQPQHF | TGTGCCAGCTCACCTAGGGACAGCGCTAATCAGCCCCAGCATTTT
TRBD1 | TRBJ1-6 | . | TRBV4-3 | CASSQDPQGAKSPLHF | TGCGCCAGCAGCCAAGACCCGCAGGGGGCGAAATCACCCCTCCACTTT